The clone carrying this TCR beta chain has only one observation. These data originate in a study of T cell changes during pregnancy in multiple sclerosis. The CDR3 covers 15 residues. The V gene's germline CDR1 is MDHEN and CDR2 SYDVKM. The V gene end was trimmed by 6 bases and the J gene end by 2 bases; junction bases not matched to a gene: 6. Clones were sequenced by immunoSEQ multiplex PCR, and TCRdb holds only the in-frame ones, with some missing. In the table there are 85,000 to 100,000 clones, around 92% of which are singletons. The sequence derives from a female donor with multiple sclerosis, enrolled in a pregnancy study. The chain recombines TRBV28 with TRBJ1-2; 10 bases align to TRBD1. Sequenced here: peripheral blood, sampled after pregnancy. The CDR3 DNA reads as TGTGCCAGCAGGTACGACAGGGGGCCCAACTATGGCTACACCTTC. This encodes CASRYDRGPNYGYTF.